This TCR beta chain came from a study of cytomegalovirus exposure and HLA in healthy donors. The PCR employed 60 Vbeta primers together with 13 Jbeta primers. Only in-frame clones appear in the TCRdb table, and some are missing; sequencing was by immunoSEQ multiplex PCR. The sample totals 90,000 to 120,000 clones. The study, taken as a whole, reports: Later on, a genetic analysis was performed. It linked a missense variant in DCLRE1C with V- and J-gene trimming of TCR beta. Cytomegalovirus association was listed for roughly 160 TCR beta chains.

On this clone itself: Its antigen is unidentified.

Sequenced sample: PBMCs. This receptor was obtained from a man aged 50-59 years in good health and CMV-seronegative.

CDR3 sequence (DNA): TGTGCCAGCAGGATATCTTGGGGGACAGGGGACACTGGGGCCAACGTCCTGACTTTC. This sequence encodes CASRISWGTGDTGANVLTF. V and J are TRBV7-9 and TRBJ2-6; 10 nucleotides agree with TRBD1. CDR3 size: 19 residues. The trim removed 6 bases at V and 2 bases at J, leaving 13 bases unmatched. Germline CDR1 is SEHNR and CDR2 is FQNEAQ (reference sequence).